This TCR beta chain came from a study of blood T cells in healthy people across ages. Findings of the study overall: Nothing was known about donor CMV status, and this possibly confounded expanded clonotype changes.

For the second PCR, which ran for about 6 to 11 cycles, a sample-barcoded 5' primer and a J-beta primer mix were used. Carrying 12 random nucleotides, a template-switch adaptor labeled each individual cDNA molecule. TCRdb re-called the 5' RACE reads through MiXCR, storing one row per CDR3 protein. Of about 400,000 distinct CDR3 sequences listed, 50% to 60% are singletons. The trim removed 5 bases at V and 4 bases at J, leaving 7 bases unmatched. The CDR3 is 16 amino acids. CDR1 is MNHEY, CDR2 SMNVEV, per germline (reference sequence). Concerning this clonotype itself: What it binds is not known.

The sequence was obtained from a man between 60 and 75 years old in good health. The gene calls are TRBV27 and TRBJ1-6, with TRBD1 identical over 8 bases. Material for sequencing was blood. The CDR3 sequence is CASSPRQGLYNSPLHF. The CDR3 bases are TGTGCCAGCAGTCCACGACAGGGGTTGTATAATTCACCCCTCCACTTT.